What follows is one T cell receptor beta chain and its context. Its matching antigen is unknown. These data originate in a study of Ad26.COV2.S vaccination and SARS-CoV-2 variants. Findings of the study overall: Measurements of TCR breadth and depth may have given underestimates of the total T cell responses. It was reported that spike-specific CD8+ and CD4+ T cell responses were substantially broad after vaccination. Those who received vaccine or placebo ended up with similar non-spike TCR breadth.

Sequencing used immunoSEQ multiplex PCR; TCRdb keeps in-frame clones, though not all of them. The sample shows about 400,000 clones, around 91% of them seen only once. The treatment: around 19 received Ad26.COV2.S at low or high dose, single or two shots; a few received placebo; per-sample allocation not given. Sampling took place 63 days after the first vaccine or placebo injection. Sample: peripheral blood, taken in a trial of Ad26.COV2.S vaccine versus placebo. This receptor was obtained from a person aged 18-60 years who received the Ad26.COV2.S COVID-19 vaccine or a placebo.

CDR3 coding DNA: TGTGCCAGCAGCCCCCTTGGGCGCAGGGACGTGGGTGGCTACACCTTC. Translating it yields CASSPLGRRDVGGYTF. V and J are TRBV5-5 and TRBJ1-2; maybe TRBD1 (5 bases). Trimming cost V 4 bases and J 7 bases, with 23 bases left between them. The germline V gene has CDR1 SGHKS and CDR2 YYEKEE (reference sequence). CDR3 length: 16 residues.